Reported below is one TCR beta chain. The PCR used 60 Vbeta and 13 Jbeta primers. Data came from immunoSEQ multiplex PCR; TCRdb stores just in-frame clones and leaves some out. The top ten clones hold about an eighth of a sample with more than 130,000 clones, 70% to 75% of them seen once. Healthy bone marrow donors made up the donor group. This sample was included in a study of cytomegalovirus exposure and HLA in healthy donors. The germline gives CDR1 MNHEY, CDR2 SMNVEV (reference sequence). CDR3 length equals 16 residues. Between the trimmed V and J ends, which lost 6 bases and 0 bases, there was a span of 18 bases.

The TCR was taken from a human donor in good health. This chain joins TRBV27 and TRBJ2-7; D unresolved. The sequencing input was PBMCs. The DNA of the CDR3 is TGTGCCAGCAGCCCAAAACAGATCTCAGCCTCCTACGAGCAGTACTTC. Its protein product is CASSPKQISASYEQYF.